This TCR beta chain was captured by sequencing in a study of blood T cell repertoires in COVID-19. Turning to the study itself: There were acute and convalescent COVID-19 samples, and they came from the United States, Italy and Spain. PBMCs, B-cell-depleted T cells, or T cells provided the cDNA or gDNA that made up the material.

This CDR3 contains 16 residues. Germline V gene sequence: CDR1 KGHDR, CDR2 SFDVKD. V lost 4 bases, J lost 1 base, and 7 bases stayed unmatched. The data were produced by immunoSEQ multiplex PCR, yet TCRdb's version contains in-frame clones alone and is incomplete. The sample lists 150,000 to 200,000 clones; approximately 90% were seen once. Material: peripheral blood. The clonotype originates from a man between 35 and 55 years old with active or convalescent COVID-19. V and J are TRBV24-1 and TRBJ2-3; TRBD2 aligns across 7 bases. Written as DNA, the CDR3 is TGTGCCACCAGTGAACCGACTAGCTCTGGCACAGATACGCAGTATTTT. Its translation: CATSEPTSSGTDTQYF.